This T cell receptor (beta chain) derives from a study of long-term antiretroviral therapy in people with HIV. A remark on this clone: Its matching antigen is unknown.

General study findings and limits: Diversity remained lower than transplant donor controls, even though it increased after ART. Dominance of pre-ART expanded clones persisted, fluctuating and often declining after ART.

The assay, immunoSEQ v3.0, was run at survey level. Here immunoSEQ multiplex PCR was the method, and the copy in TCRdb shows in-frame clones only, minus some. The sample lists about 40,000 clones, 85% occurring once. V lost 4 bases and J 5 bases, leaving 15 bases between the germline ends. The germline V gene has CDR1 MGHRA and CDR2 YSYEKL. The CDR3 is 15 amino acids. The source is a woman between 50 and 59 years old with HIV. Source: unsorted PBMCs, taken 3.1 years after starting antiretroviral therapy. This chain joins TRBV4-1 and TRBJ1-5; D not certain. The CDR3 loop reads CASSLALTLDQPQHF. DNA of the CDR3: TGCGCCAGCAGCCTTGCGCTGACTTTGGATCAGCCCCAGCATTTT.